These 3 T cell receptor beta chains came from one sample sequenced in a study of T cell repertoires in cytomegalovirus infection. TCRdb re-analysed the reads in MiXCR, keeping a single row per CDR3 protein. The table shows fewer than 200,000 distinct CDR3 sequences, with about an eighth occurring only once. The sample consisted of PBMCs. These receptors were collected from a human donor in good health (CMV status not recorded). Some clones in this sample may be carry-over from other donors' samples.

Ten or more counts support this clonotype. The CDR3 coding sequence is TGCAGTGCTAGAGATCTCTGGGACCGAAACTCTGGAAACACCATATATTTT. Protein product: CSARDLWDRNSGNTIYF. The chain combines TRBV20-1 with TRBJ1-3; TRBD1 might be the D (5 bases). Germline V gene lookup returns CDR1 DFQATT and CDR2 SNEGSKA (reference sequence). The ends were cut back, 0 bases at V and 0 bases at J, with 15 bases in the middle. The CDR3 length is 17 residues.

This clonotype turned up a few times. The CDR3 region is CASSLVRPSNYGYTF. CDR3 bases: TGTGCCAGCAGCTTAGTGAGGCCGTCTAACTATGGCTACACCTTC. The genes are TRBV7-9 and TRBJ1-2; D remains unclear. The V end lost 1 base, the J end lost 0 bases, and 9 bases lay between the germline ends. The length of the CDR3 is 15 residues. Per the germline V gene, CDR1 is SEHNR and CDR2 is FQNEAQ (reference sequence).

This sequence joins TRBV7-9 and TRBJ1-4, with D perhaps TRBD1 (6 bases). The CDR3 contains 17 residues. Germline V gives CDR1 SEHNR, CDR2 FQNEAQ (reference sequence). V shed 2 bases and J shed 3 bases, with 16 bases lying between them. The CDR3 reads CASSLKGRTVSNEKLFF. In nucleotides, the CDR3 is TGTGCCAGCAGCTTAAAAGGACGGACAGTATCTAATGAAAAACTGTTTTTT.